The clone carrying this T cell receptor beta chain was found a few times. The data were taken from a study of cytomegalovirus exposure and HLA in healthy donors. The PCR employed 60 Vbeta primers together with 13 Jbeta primers. Only in-frame clones appear in the TCRdb table, and some are missing; sequencing was by immunoSEQ multiplex PCR. The repertoire includes 95,000 to 100,000 clones, less than 80% of them detected once, and roughly 2% sits in the top ten. Germline-derived CDR1 and CDR2 are SGHDN and FVKESK. V lost 1 base and J lost 2; bases outside the gene matches: 2. The CDR3 is 16 residues long.

The sequencing sample was made of PBMCs. The genes are TRBV14 and TRBJ2-1; 10 bases line up with TRBD2. The clonotype comes from a man aged 40-50 years in good health and CMV-seronegative. CDR3 nucleotide sequence: TGTGCCAGCAGCCAAGGCAGCGGGGGGGCCTACAATGAGCAGTTCTTC. This encodes CASSQGSGGAYNEQFF.